This TCR beta chain was identified in a study of cytomegalovirus exposure and HLA in healthy donors. PCR primers comprised 60 Vbeta and 13 Jbeta primers. Repertoires were generated with immunoSEQ multiplex PCR, while TCRdb's copy carries only in-frame clones and drops some. The sample holds 150,000 to 200,000 clones; roughly nine tenths are singletons and the top ten take 0.75% to 0.95%. The sequence was collected from a woman aged 25 to 45 in good health and CMV-seronegative. Sequenced sample: PBMCs.

The chain's CDR3 is CASGLLGSTDTQYF. The CDR3 DNA sequence: TGTGCCAGCGGACTCTTGGGGAGCACAGATACGCAGTATTTT. The chain couples TRBV19 to TRBJ2-3; maybe TRBD2 (5 bases). CDR3 length: 14 residues. V was shortened by 9 bases and J by 0 bases, with 13 bases between the two germline ends. Germline V CDR1 and CDR2: LNHDA, SQIVND (reference sequence).